A selection of T cell receptor beta chains follows, all from one sample in a study of blood T cell repertoires in COVID-19. Profiling relied on immunoSEQ multiplex PCR, and the TCRdb table lists in-frame clones only, not all of them. This sample has under 200,000 clones, with roughly 80% found just once. The sequencing input was peripheral blood. These receptors originate from a human donor in a cohort sampled during active COVID-19. CDR3s include the opening cysteine and the closing phenylalanine or tryptophan. A D gene is named only where the DNA matches it firmly. Clone size appears in some rows only: once, few, many, or a class for an expanded clone.

TRBJ2-7,.,13,.,TRBV7-2,CASSLGTEYEQYF,TGTGCCAGCAGCTTGGGGACTGAATACGAGCAGTACTTC
TRBJ1-5,.,14,.,TRBV2,CASSRRGWNQPQHF,TGTGCCAGCAGCCGTAGGGGCTGGAATCAGCCCCAGCATTTT
TRBJ2-7,.,15,TRBD1,TRBV5-4,CASSLGTGEVYEQYF,TGTGCCAGCAGCTTGGGGACAGGGGAGGTTTACGAGCAGTACTTC
TRBJ2-1,.,15,TRBD2,TRBV6-5,CASSLDGGAAGEQFF,TGTGCCAGCAGTCTCGACGGGGGGGCAGCAGGTGAGCAGTTCTTC
TRBJ2-7,.,15,TRBD1,TRBV4-2,CASSQEGTGEAEQYF,TGTGCCAGCAGCCAAGAAGGGACAGGGGAGGCCGAGCAGTACTTC
TRBJ1-6,.,16,TRBD1,TRBV2,CASSEGGTGLNSPLHF,TGTGCCAGCAGTGAAGGGGGGACAGGGCTTAATTCACCCCTCCACTTT
TRBJ2-7,.,14,.,TRBV2,CASSEITRVYEQYF,TGTGCCAGCAGTGAAATCACCCGGGTTTACGAGCAGTACTTC
TRBJ1-5,.,15,.,TRBV18,CASSPFGQSNQPQHF,TGTGCCAGCTCACCCTTCGGACAGAGCAATCAGCCCCAGCATTTT
TRBJ2-2,.,17,TRBD2,TRBV3-1/TRBV3-2,CASSQGGPGGLGGELFF,TGTGCCAGCAGCCAAGGAGGACCGGGGGGGCTAGGCGGGGAGCTGTTTTTT
TRBJ2-7,few,16,.,TRBV4-2,CASSQARSYTSYEQYF,TGTGCCAGCAGCCAAGCTAGGAGTTATACCTCCTACGAGCAGTACTTC
TRBJ2-7,.,13,.,TRBV19,CASSFGSRYEQYF,TGTGCCAGTAGTTTCGGGAGTCGATACGAGCAGTACTTC
TRBJ2-2,many,15,TRBD1,TRBV12-5,CASGRGQANTGELFF,TGTGCTAGTGGTCGCGGACAGGCGAACACCGGGGAGCTGTTTTTT
TRBJ2-7,.,16,.,TRBV5-8,CASSSDPGLGSYEQYF,TGTGCCAGCAGCTCAGATCCAGGACTGGGCTCCTACGAGCAGTACTTC
TRBJ2-7,.,13,.,TRBV27,CASSIRMAYEQYF,TGTGCCAGCAGTATACGTATGGCTTACGAGCAGTACTTC
TRBJ2-7,.,16,TRBD1,TRBV24-1,CATSDPRGPGDYEQYF,TGTGCCACCAGTGATCCGAGGGGGCCAGGGGACTACGAGCAGTACTTC
TRBJ1-3,.,14,.,TRBV7-6,CASSLGPSGNTIYF,TGTGCCAGCAGCTTAGGGCCGTCTGGAAACACCATATATTTT
TRBJ2-1,.,12,.,TRBV5-1,CASSQGLDEQFF,TGCGCCAGCAGTCAGGGGTTAGATGAGCAGTTCTTC
TRBJ2-7,.,16,TRBD1,TRBV6-1,CASSASSGTGAEVQYF,TGTGCCAGCAGTGCCTCCTCCGGGACAGGGGCCGAGGTGCAGTACTTC
TRBJ2-5,.,14,TRBD2,TRBV5-1,CASSTSGSSETQYF,TGCGCCAGCAGCACTAGCGGGAGCTCTGAGACCCAGTACTTC
TRBJ1-6,.,17,.,TRBV7-2,CASSLLVGAGFRSPLHF,TGTGCCAGCAGCTTATTAGTGGGGGCAGGGTTCCGTTCACCCCTCCACTTT
TRBJ2-2,.,17,.,TRBV4-3,CASSQPQGGRGTGELFF,TGCGCCAGCAGCCAACCTCAGGGTGGGAGGGGGACCGGGGAGCTGTTTTTT
TRBJ2-5,.,18,TRBD1,TRBV7-8,CASSFRPPRTGSQETQYF,TGTGCCAGCAGCTTCCGCCCCCCTAGGACAGGTTCGCAAGAGACCCAGTACTTC
TRBJ2-3,.,16,TRBD1,TRBV24-1,CATSDWTGGGSDTQYF,TGTGCCACCAGTGACTGGACAGGGGGGGGGTCAGATACGCAGTATTTT
TRBJ2-7,.,15,.,TRBV5-1,CASSVDLRVQPEQYF,TGCGCCAGCAGCGTGGATCTCAGGGTACAGCCAGAGCAGTACTTC
TRBJ1-2,.,14,TRBD1,TRBV6-2/TRBV6-3,CASSIRETGVGYTF,TGTGCCAGCAGTATCAGAGAGACAGGGGTTGGCTACACCTTC
TRBJ2-5,.,16,.,TRBV7-2,CASSLARGRKQETQYF,TGTGCCAGCAGCTTAGCGCGGGGGCGGAAGCAAGAGACCCAGTACTTC
TRBJ2-7,.,12,.,TRBV9,CASSSGLYEQYF,TGTGCCAGCAGCTCCGGACTTTACGAGCAGTACTTC
TRBJ2-6,.,17,.,TRBV5-6,CASSLAGRASGANVLTF,TGTGCCAGCAGCTTGGCCGGCAGGGCATCTGGGGCCAACGTCCTGACTTTC